This T cell receptor beta chain was observed in a study of T cells after yellow fever vaccination. Study as a whole: It was SMART-Seq v4 Ultra Low Input that prepared the fractions with low cell numbers. Broader study findings: Re-detected after boosting: most primary clones, 96% of CD4 and 88% of CD8. Contamination by abundant bulk-population clonotypes could be present in FACS-sorted repertoires.

The CDR3 extends over 13 amino acids. Per germline, CDR1 SGHRS and CDR2 YFSETQ. Trimming stripped 4 bases from V and 7 bases from J, with 14 bases between. In its sample, this clonotype was seen a few times. What it binds is unknown. UMIs were added to TCR cDNA along with a universal primer site when it was made by 5'RACE template switching. Using its own MiXCR run on the 5' RACE reads, TCRdb lists one record per CDR3 protein. The profile shows 300,000 to 400,000 distinct CDR3 sequences, about 9.5% of them singletons. The sequencing used PBMCs, collected on the day of the first yellow fever vaccination. The V call is TRBV5-1, the J call TRBJ1-2; a weak D match, TRBD1 (5 bases). This sequence was found in a man between 18 and 29 years old who received the YFV17D yellow fever vaccine. For the CDR3, the DNA is TGCGCCAGCAGCCCACCCGGGGCGGGTGGCTACACCTTC. Amino acid sequence: CASSPPGAGGYTF.